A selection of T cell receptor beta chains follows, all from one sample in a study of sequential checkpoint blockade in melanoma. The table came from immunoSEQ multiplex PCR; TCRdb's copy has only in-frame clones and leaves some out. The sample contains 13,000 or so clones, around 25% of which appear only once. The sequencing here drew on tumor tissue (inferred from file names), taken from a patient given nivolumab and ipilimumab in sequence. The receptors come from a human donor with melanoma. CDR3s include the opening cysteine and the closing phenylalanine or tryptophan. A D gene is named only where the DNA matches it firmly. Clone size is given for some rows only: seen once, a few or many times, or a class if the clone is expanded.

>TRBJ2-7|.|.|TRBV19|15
CASSPRQAPSYEQYF
TGTGCCAGTAGTCCTCGACAGGCTCCCTCCTACGAGCAGTACTTC
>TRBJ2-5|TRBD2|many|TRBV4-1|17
CASSQVLAGGTRETQYF
TGCGCCAGCAGCCAAGTACTAGCGGGAGGTACTCGGGAGACCCAGTACTTC
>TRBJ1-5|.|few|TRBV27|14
CASSLTGPHQPQHF
TGTGCCAGCAGTCTTACAGGGCCTCATCAGCCCCAGCATTTT
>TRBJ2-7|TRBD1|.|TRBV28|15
CASSLWGTGGGEQYF
TGTGCCAGCAGTTTATGGGGGACAGGGGGAGGCGAGCAGTACTTC
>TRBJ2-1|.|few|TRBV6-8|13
CASSVDSYNEQFF
TGTGCCAGCAGTGTAGACAGCTACAATGAGCAGTTCTTC
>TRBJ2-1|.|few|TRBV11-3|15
CASSLGGAFYNEQFF
TGTGCCAGCAGCTTAGGAGGAGCATTCTACAATGAGCAGTTCTTC
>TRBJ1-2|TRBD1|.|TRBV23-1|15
CASSPSDRDYYGYTF
TGCGCCAGCAGTCCCTCGGACAGGGACTACTATGGCTACACCTTC
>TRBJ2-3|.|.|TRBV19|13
CASSRIPTDTQYF
TGTGCCAGTAGTAGGATCCCGACAGATACGCAGTATTTT
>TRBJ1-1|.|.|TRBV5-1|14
CASSLQDLSTEAFF
TGCGCCAGCAGCTTGCAGGATTTGAGCACTGAAGCTTTCTTT
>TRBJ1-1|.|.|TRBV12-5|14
CASGFLPRNTEAFF
TGTGCTAGTGGTTTCCTCCCCAGAAACACTGAAGCTTTCTTT
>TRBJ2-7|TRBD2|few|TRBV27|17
CASSFLGGASGSNEQYF
TGTGCCAGCAGTTTCTTGGGAGGGGCTAGCGGGAGTAACGAGCAGTACTTC
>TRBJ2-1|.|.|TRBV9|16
CASSDQRGASYNEQFF
TGTGCCAGCAGTGATCAACGGGGGGCCTCCTACAATGAGCAGTTCTTC
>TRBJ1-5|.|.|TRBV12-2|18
CASRFPGQEHPMNQPQHF
TGTGCAAGTCGCTTCCCCGGACAGGAGCACCCGATGAATCAGCCCCAGCATTTT
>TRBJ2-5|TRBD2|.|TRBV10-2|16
CASSESSGRAGETQYF
TGCGCCAGCAGTGAGTCGAGCGGGAGGGCCGGAGAGACCCAGTACTTC
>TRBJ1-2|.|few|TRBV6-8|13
CASSQGEIGGYTF
TGTGCCAGCAGTCAGGGAGAAATAGGGGGCTACACCTTC
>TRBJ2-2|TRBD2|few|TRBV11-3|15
CASSQPGRHTGELFF
TGTGCCAGCAGCCAACCCGGGAGGCACACCGGGGAGCTGTTTTTT
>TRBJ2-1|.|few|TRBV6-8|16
CASRSWAAAKPKEQFF
TGTGCCAGCAGGTCTTGGGCAGCGGCTAAACCCAAAGAGCAGTTCTTC
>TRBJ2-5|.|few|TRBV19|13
CASSMRSTETQYF
TGTGCCAGTAGTATGAGAAGCACCGAGACCCAGTACTTC
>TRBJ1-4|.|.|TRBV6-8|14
CASSLQGWDEKLFF
TGTGCCAGCAGTCTCCAGGGATGGGATGAAAAACTGTTTTTT
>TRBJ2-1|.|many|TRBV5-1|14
CASSQDTAVNEQFF
TGCGCCAGCAGCCAAGATACAGCGGTCAATGAGCAGTTCTTC
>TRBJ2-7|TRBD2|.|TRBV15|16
CATSSLAGGGSYEQYF
TGTGCCACCAGCAGCCTAGCGGGAGGGGGGAGCTACGAGCAGTACTTC
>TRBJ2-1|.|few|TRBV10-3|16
CAISEFGGWAYNEQFF
TGTGCCATCAGTGAGTTTGGAGGGTGGGCGTACAATGAGCAGTTCTTC
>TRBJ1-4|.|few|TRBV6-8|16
CASSTPVRVTNEKLFF
TGTGCCAGCAGTACACCGGTTCGGGTAACTAATGAAAAACTGTTTTTT
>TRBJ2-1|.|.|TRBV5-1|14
CASSLGGGYNEQFF
TGCGCCAGCAGCTTGGGTGGCGGCTACAATGAGCAGTTCTTC